This T cell receptor beta chain originates from a study of early T cells in non-severe SARS-CoV-2 infection. Study-level information: With bulk RNA from unsorted whole blood as input, sequencing yielded unpaired chains.

Details on this clonotype: Its antigen is not identified.

Researchers tagged individual cDNA molecules with unique molecular identifiers. TCRdb re-derived calls from the 5' RACE reads in MiXCR, one entry per CDR3 protein. The sample has 35,000 to 50,000 distinct CDR3 sequences, around 6.9% seen once. The V gene's germline CDR1 is SGDLS and CDR2 YYNGEE. The V gene lost 8 bases and the J gene lost 0 bases, with 15 bases spanning the gap. CDR3 size: 15 residues. Study-level points and caveats: Anti-spike CD8 specificities were favored by VDJdb matching, whose results missed private and CD4 specificities.

The source of this sequence is an adult who was a healthcare worker with PCR-confirmed SARS-CoV-2 infection or an uninfected control (not recorded which). Sequencing used whole blood. The chain has TRBV9 and TRBJ1-3; D is possibly TRBD1 (6 bases). CDR3 DNA sequence: TGTGCCAGATTACAGGGATTGAACTCTGGAAACACCATATATTTT. Translated, it gives CARLQGLNSGNTIYF.